The 26 T cell receptor beta chains below come from one sample, sequenced in a study of T cells in Graves' hyperthyroidism and ophthalmopathy. RNA transcripts gave rise to amplified TCR beta CDR3 regions. TCR CDR3 underwent first-round RT-PCR with the HTBI primer set. TCRdb reprocessed the multiplex PCR reads via MiXCR and lists one record per CDR3 protein. Seen here are hundreds of thousands of distinct CDR3 sequences, around 15% observed once, and the top ten hold 3.5% to 4%. The sequencing input was blood. Source of these receptors: a young woman with Graves' hyperthyroidism.

The V call is TRBV20-1, the J call TRBJ2-3, with 12 bases matching TRBD2. The CDR3 has 18 amino acids. Germline loops: CDR1 DFQATT, CDR2 SNEGSKA (reference sequence). The V and J ends lost 2 bases and 0 bases, in that order; junction bases with no gene match: 9. Here the CDR3 reads CSARLATSGGFSTDTQYF. Here the CDR3 DNA reads TGCAGTGCTAGACTAGCGACTAGCGGGGGATTCAGCACAGATACGCAGTATTTT.

This clonotype was picked up many times. V and J are TRBV2 and TRBJ2-2; D assignment may be TRBD1 or TRBD2 (5 bases each). The germline V gene has CDR1 SNHLY and CDR2 FYNNEI. The germline V and J ends were trimmed by 4 bases and 3 bases, with 12 bases remaining between them. The CDR3 runs 15 residues. The CDR3 loop is CASSAALGDTGELFF. DNA of the CDR3: TGTGCCAGCAGTGCAGCACTAGGGGACACCGGGGAGCTGTTTTTT.

The rearrangement uses TRBV19 and TRBJ1-6; possibly TRBD1 for D (5 bases). The CDR3 extends over 14 amino acids. CDR1 is LNHDA, CDR2 SQIVND, per germline (reference sequence). Trimming pared 5 bases from V and 9 bases from J, leaving 14 bases between. CDR3 coding DNA: TGTGCCAGTAGTTTCGGACTTGGGGGTTCACCCCTCCACTTT. Translation: CASSFGLGGSPLHF.

This clonotype was counted many times. The chain employs TRBV6-1 and TRBJ2-3, with 10 bases fitting TRBD1. Germline V CDR1 and CDR2: MNHNS, SASEGT. V lost 7 bases, J lost 3 bases, and 7 bases stayed unmatched. This CDR3 spans 15 amino acids. In DNA, the CDR3 is TGTGCCAGCACTAGGACAGGGGGTACGACAGATACGCAGTATTTT. This encodes CASTRTGGTTDTQYF.

The genes are TRBV27 and TRBJ2-7; D ambiguous. Germline V gives CDR1 MNHEY, CDR2 SMNVEV (reference sequence). The V end lost 4 bases, the J end lost 2 bases, and 15 bases lay between the germline ends. The CDR3 spans 15 residues. The DNA of the CDR3 is TGTGCCAGCAGTTCCAAATTTTTCACAGCCTACGAGCAGTACTTC. Translated: CASSSKFFTAYEQYF.

Ten or more counts support this clonotype. This sequence joins TRBV28 and TRBJ2-7; 7 bases are shared with TRBD1. Germline CDR1 MDHEN, CDR2 SYDVKM. V shed 5 bases and J 1 base; nucleotides not matched to a gene: 8. The CDR3 loop spans 15 amino acids. Written as DNA, the CDR3 is TGTGCCAGCAGTCCCGGGACAGCTCAGTCCTACGAGCAGTACTTC. Translation: CASSPGTAQSYEQYF.

This clonotype occurred a few times. This sequence joins TRBV19 and TRBJ2-3; 12 bases map to TRBD2. The V and J ends lost 5 bases and 4 bases, in that order; junction bases with no gene match: 4. The germline V gene encodes CDR1 LNHDA and CDR2 SQIVND (reference sequence). The CDR3 covers 15 residues. CDR3 protein: CASSASGRAADTQYF. In nucleotides, the CDR3 is TGTGCCAGTAGTGCTAGCGGGAGGGCCGCAGATACGCAGTATTTT.

V usage is TRBV6-1 and J usage is TRBJ1-5; D uncertain. CDR1 MNHNS and CDR2 SASEGT come from the germline V gene. This CDR3 region has 15 residues. Trimming removed 6 bases from V and 1 base from J, with 13 bases in between. CDR3 sequence: CASSHQELSNQPQHF. CDR3 nucleotides: TGTGCCAGCAGCCACCAAGAACTGAGCAATCAGCCCCAGCATTTT.

The rearrangement joins TRBV27 to TRBJ2-2, with 8 bases aligning to TRBD2. The CDR3 covers 16 residues. Trimming took 2 bases from V and 4 from J; bases not matched to a gene: 6. Germline V CDR1 and CDR2: MNHEY, SMNVEV (reference sequence). In DNA, the CDR3 is TGTGCCAGCAGTTTACTAGGGGCGGGGGGCACCGGGGAGCTGTTTTTT. Translated, it gives CASSLLGAGGTGELFF.

In its sample, this clonotype was seen a few times. The CDR3 protein is CASSSKDPGGGELFF. CDR3 coding DNA: TGTGCCAGCAGCTCCAAGGACCCCGGGGGAGGGGAGCTGTTTTTT. The rearrangement links TRBV11-3 to TRBJ2-2, with a weak D call TRBD2 (6 bases). Per germline, CDR1 SGHNT and CDR2 YENEEA. The CDR3 length is 15 residues. The germline V and J ends were trimmed by 4 bases and 8 bases, with 17 bases remaining between them.

This clonotype has at least ten counts. The chain recombines TRBV5-1 with TRBJ1-1; D is undetermined. Germline lookup yields CDR1 SGHRS and CDR2 YFSETQ. V was clipped by 4 bases and J by 3 bases, with 10 bases between them. CDR3 length equals 13 residues. CDR3 protein: CASSLKYDTEAFF. CDR3 nucleotide sequence: TGCGCCAGCAGCCTGAAGTATGACACTGAAGCTTTCTTT. The variable domain in full, with the rest retrieved from reference TRBV5-1 and TRBJ1-1, is KAGVTQTPRYLIKTRGQQVTLSCSPISGHRSVSWYQQTPGQGLQFLFEYFSETQRNKGNFPGRFSGRQFSNSRSEMNVSTLELGDSALYLCASSLKYDTEAFFGQGTRLTVV.

This clonotype was detected only a few times. The CDR3, as DNA: TGTGCCAGCAGCTTCGCGGGCAATGTGGAGACCCAGTACTTC. It translates to CASSFAGNVETQYF. The rearrangement uses TRBV7-2 and TRBJ2-5, with D possibly matching TRBD2 (5 bases). Germline V CDR1 and CDR2: SGHTA, FQGNSA. V lost 3 bases to trimming and J lost 5 bases, with 13 bases between them. This CDR3 region has 14 residues.

This clonotype was seen just once. This CDR3 reads CSGSAGANVLTF. CDR3 in DNA: TGCAGTGGCTCGGCTGGGGCCAACGTCCTGACTTTC. The chain uses TRBV20-1 and TRBJ2-6; D gene ambiguous. Germline V CDR1 and CDR2: DFQATT, SNEGSKA (reference sequence). Trimming left V 7 bases short and J 2 bases short, with 6 bases between. This CDR3 has 12 residues.

This clonotype has ten or more counts. The chain has TRBV2 and TRBJ2-5; TRBD2 aligns across 10 bases. This CDR3 is built from 15 residues. With V trimmed by 7 bases and J by 4 bases, 9 bases remained unmatched. Germline loops: CDR1 SNHLY, CDR2 FYNNEI. The CDR3 region has the DNA TGTGCCAGCATCAGCGGGAGGGCCTGGGGAGAGACCCAGTACTTC. Protein: CASISGRAWGETQYF.

This clonotype was detected ten times or more. V usage is TRBV19 and J usage is TRBJ1-5; D remains ambiguous. Germline values: CDR1 LNHDA, CDR2 SQIVND (reference sequence). V was trimmed by 2 bases and J by 3 bases, leaving 17 bases between them. This CDR3 is 17 amino acids long. The CDR3 DNA follows: TGTGCCAGTAGTATATATCAGCGGGTCGGGTACAATCAGCCCCAGCATTTT. Translating it yields CASSIYQRVGYNQPQHF.

This clonotype occurred many times. This sequence joins TRBV18 and TRBJ1-1; tentatively, D is TRBD1 (6 bases). Germline CDR1 and CDR2: KGHSH and LQKENI. V lost 3 bases, J lost 11 bases, and 13 bases lay in between. The CDR3 totals 12 residues. The CDR3 region has the DNA TGTGCCAGCTCACCGAGGGGGGCCGGCGCTTTCTTT. Protein: CASSPRGAGAFF.

V gene TRBV29-1 combines with J gene TRBJ2-5; TRBD1 or TRBD2 may be the D gene (6 bases each). The germline CDR1 and CDR2 sequences are SQVTM and ANQGSEA. There are 13 residues in the CDR3. The V gene lost 4 bases and the J gene lost 1 base, with 10 bases spanning the gap. The CDR3 DNA reads TGCAGCGTTGCGGGGGACACCCAAGAGACCCAGTACTTC. As protein: CSVAGDTQETQYF.

This clonotype was recorded many times. J is TRBJ1-1 and V is TRBV2; no definite D call. The CDR3 extends over 14 amino acids. Germline-derived CDR1 and CDR2 are SNHLY and FYNNEI. V shed 7 bases and J shed 1 base, with 13 bases lying between them. CDR3 sequence (DNA): TGTGCCAGCAATTTAGTACAGCAGAACACTGAAGCTTTCTTT. It is translated as CASNLVQQNTEAFF.

This clonotype was recorded only once. The rearrangement uses TRBV27 and TRBJ1-4; 7 nucleotides align to TRBD1. The V segment lost 5 bases and the J segment 7 bases; nucleotides outside the gene matches: 13. This CDR3 is built from 16 residues. Germline V lookup: CDR1 MNHEY, CDR2 SMNVEV (reference sequence). CDR3 in DNA: TGTGCCAGCAGTGGCCGCAAACCGGGACAGAGTGAAAAACTGTTTTTT. It translates to CASSGRKPGQSEKLFF.

The chain has TRBV6-2 or TRBV6-3 and TRBJ1-2; D is possibly TRBD1 (6 bases). Germline V gene data show CDR1 as MNHEY and CDR2 as SVGEGT. The CDR3 spans 13 residues. V was pared by 5 bases and J by 7 bases, with 14 bases between. The CDR3 loop is CASSPTGGSGYTF. DNA of the CDR3: TGTGCCAGCAGTCCGACAGGAGGTTCTGGCTACACCTTC.

There are many counts of this clonotype. The CDR3 protein is CASSSGLWGTDTQYF. CDR3 DNA sequence: TGTGCCAGCAGTTCTGGGCTCTGGGGCACAGATACGCAGTATTTT. The chain employs TRBV28 and TRBJ2-3; D call uncertain. Trimming cost V 4 bases and J 1 base, with 12 bases left between them. CDR1 is MDHEN and CDR2 is SYDVKM in the germline V gene. CDR3 length equals 15 residues.

This clonotype was observed a handful of times. The chain employs TRBV9 and TRBJ2-1; possibly TRBD2 for D (7 bases). Deletions cut 4 bases from V and 2 bases from J, with 16 bases between. From germline, CDR1 is SGDLS and CDR2 YYNGEE. The CDR3 extends over 16 amino acids. The CDR3 region has the DNA TGTGCCAGCAGCTTACGAGGGGGGAGGGCCTACAATGAGCAGTTCTTC. Translating it yields CASSLRGGRAYNEQFF.

There are many counts of this clonotype. The chain employs TRBV18 and TRBJ1-5; no clear D. The CDR3 loop spans 13 amino acids. V lost 5 bases and J 6 bases, leaving 11 bases between the germline ends. The germline V gene has CDR1 KGHSH and CDR2 LQKENI. CDR3 nucleotide sequence: TGTGCCAGCTCAGGCGGATTTTCTCAGCCCCAGCATTTT. It translates to CASSGGFSQPQHF.

The sample holds many counts of this clonotype. The gene calls are TRBV19 and TRBJ1-1; 7 nucleotides line up with TRBD1. Trimming took 5 bases from V and 3 from J; bases not matched to a gene: 12. Germline V gene sequence: CDR1 LNHDA, CDR2 SQIVND (reference sequence). The length of the CDR3 is 16 residues. The CDR3, as DNA: TGTGCCAGTAGTCCCATGGACAGGCCCGTCGACACTGAAGCTTTCTTT. Translation: CASSPMDRPVDTEAFF.

Ten or more counts support this clonotype. The chain employs TRBV20-1 and TRBJ2-3, with D tentatively TRBD2 (5 bases). The V end lost 0 bases, the J end lost 2 bases, and 12 bases lay between the germline ends. The CDR3 loop spans 15 amino acids. CDR1 is DFQATT and CDR2 is SNEGSKA in the germline V gene (reference sequence). CDR3 nucleotides: TGCAGTGCTAGAGATCCAGGTCTAGCCACAGATACGCAGTATTTT. Translation: CSARDPGLATDTQYF.

This clonotype was observed many times. This chain uses TRBV19 with TRBJ2-1; 8 bases align to TRBD2. CDR3 length equals 16 residues. After removal of 7 bases from V and 1 base from J, the junction contained 9 bases not matched to a gene. Germline V gene sequence: CDR1 LNHDA, CDR2 SQIVND (reference sequence). Here the CDR3 reads CASTPREGQSYNEQFF. In DNA, the CDR3 is TGTGCCAGTACCCCACGGGAGGGCCAATCCTACAATGAGCAGTTCTTC.